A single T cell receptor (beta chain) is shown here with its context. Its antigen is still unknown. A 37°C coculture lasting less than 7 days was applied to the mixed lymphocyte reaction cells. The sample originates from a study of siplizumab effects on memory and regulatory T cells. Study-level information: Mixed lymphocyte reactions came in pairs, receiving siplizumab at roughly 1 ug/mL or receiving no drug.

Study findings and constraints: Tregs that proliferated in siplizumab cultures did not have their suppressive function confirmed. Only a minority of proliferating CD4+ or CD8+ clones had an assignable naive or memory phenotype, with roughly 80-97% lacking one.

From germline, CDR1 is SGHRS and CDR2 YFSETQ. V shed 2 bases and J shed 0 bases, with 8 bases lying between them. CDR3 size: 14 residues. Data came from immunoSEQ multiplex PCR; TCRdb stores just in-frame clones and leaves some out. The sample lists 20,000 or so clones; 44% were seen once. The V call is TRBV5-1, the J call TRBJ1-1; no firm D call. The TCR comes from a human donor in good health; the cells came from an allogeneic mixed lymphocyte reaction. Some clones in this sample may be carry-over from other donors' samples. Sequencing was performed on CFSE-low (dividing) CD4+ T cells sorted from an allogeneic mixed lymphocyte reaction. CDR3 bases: TGCGCCAGCAGCTTCTCACATCTGAACACTGAAGCTTTCTTT. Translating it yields CASSFSHLNTEAFF.